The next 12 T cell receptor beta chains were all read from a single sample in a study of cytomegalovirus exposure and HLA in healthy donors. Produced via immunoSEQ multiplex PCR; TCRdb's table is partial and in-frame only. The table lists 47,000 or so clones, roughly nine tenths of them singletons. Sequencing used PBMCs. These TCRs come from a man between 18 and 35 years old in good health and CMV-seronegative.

The CDR3 is CASWGGVKEQYF. The CDR3 region has the DNA TGTGCCAGCTGGGGGGGGGTTAAAGAGCAGTACTTC. The gene calls are TRBV6-5 and TRBJ2-7; TRBD2 aligns across 7 bases. Germline assignment: CDR1 MNHEY and CDR2 SVGAGI. This CDR3 is built from 12 residues. The junction had 8 bases not matched to a gene; V was cut back by 8 bases and J by 7 bases.

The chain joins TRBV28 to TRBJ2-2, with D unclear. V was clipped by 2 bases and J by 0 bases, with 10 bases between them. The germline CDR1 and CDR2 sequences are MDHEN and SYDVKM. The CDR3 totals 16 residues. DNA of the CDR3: TGTGCCAGCAGTTTAAGAACCAGCGCGAACACCGGGGAGCTGTTTTTT. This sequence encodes CASSLRTSANTGELFF.

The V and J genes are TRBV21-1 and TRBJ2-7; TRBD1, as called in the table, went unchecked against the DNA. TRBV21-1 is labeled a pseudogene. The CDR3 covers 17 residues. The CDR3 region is CASSKGYDNSEDYEQYF. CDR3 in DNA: TGTGCCAGCAGCAAAGGCTACGACAACTCGGAAGACTACGAGCAGTACTTC.

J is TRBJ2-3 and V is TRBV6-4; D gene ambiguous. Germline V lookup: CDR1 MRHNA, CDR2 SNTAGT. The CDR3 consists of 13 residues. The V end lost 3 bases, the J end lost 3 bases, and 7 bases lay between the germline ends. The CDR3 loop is CASSERETDTQYF. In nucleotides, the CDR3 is TGTGCCAGCAGTGAAAGAGAGACAGATACGCAGTATTTT.

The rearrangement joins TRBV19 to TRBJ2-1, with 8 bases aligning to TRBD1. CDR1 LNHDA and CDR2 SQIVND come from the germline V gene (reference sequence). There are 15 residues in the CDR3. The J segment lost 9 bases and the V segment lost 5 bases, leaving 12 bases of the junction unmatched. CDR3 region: CASSVTGTGLFEQFF. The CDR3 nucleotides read TGTGCCAGTAGTGTGACCGGGACAGGTTTGTTTGAGCAGTTCTTC. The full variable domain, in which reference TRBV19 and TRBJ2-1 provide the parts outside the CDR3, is DGGITQSPKYLFRKEGQNVTLSCEQNLNHDAMYWYRQDPGQGLRLIYYSQIVNDFQKGDIAEGYSVSREKKESFPLTVTSAQKNPTAFYLCASSVTGTGLFEQFFGPGTRLTVL.

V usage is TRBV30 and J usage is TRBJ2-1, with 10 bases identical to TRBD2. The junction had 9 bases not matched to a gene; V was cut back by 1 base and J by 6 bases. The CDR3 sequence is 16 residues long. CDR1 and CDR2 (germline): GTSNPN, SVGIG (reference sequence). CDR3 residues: CAWSGIAGGVFNEQFF. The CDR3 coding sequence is TGTGCCTGGAGTGGAATAGCGGGAGGCGTATTCAATGAGCAGTTCTTC. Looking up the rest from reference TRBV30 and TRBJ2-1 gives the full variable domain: SQTIHQWPATLVQPVGSPLSLECTVEGTSNPNLYWYRQAAGRGLQLLFYSVGIGQISSEVPQNLSASRPQDRQFILSSKKLLLSDSGFYLCAWSGIAGGVFNEQFFGPGTRLTVL.

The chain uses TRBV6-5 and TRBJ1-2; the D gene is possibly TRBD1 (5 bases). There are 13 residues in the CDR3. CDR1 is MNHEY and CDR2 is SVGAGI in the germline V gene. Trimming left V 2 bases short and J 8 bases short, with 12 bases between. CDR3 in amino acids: CASSYTKTDGYTF. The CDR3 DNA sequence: TGTGCCAGCAGTTACACTAAGACAGACGGCTACACCTTC.

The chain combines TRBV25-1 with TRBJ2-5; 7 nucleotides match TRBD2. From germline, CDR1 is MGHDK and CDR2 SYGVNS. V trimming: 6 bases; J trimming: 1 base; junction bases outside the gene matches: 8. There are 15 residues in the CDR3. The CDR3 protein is CASRGPASGQETQYF. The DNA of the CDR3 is TGTGCCAGCAGAGGCCCGGCTAGCGGCCAAGAGACCCAGTACTTC.

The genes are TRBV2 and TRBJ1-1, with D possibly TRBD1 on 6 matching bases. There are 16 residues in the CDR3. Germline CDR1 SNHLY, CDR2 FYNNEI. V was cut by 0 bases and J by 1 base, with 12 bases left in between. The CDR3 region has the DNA TGTGCCAGCAGTGAAGCATTGTACAGGGAGAACACTGAAGCTTTCTTT. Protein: CASSEALYRENTEAFF.

The CDR3 loop is CASKGEGFVVGETQYF. CDR3 DNA: TGTGCCAGCAAAGGGGAGGGCTTTGTAGTGGGAGAGACCCAGTACTTC. The V and J genes are TRBV28 and TRBJ2-5; TRBD2 matches 7 bases. Germline assignment: CDR1 MDHEN and CDR2 SYDVKM. This CDR3 comprises 16 residues. Trimming at V came to 7 bases and at J to 4 bases, leaving 15 bases not matched to a gene.

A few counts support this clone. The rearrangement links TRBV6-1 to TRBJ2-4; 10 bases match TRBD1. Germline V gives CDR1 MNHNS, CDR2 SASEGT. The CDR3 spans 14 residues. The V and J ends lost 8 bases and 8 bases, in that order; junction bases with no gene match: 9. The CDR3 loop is CASGGGTGVDIQYF. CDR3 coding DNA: TGTGCCAGCGGGGGGGGGACAGGGGTAGACATTCAGTACTTC.

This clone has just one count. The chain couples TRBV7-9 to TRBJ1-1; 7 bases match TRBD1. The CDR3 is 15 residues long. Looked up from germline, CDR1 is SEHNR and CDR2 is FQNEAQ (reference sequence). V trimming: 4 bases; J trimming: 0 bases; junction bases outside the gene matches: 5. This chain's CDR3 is CASSSGDSLNTEAFF. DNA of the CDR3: TGTGCCAGCAGCTCGGGGGACAGCTTGAACACTGAAGCTTTCTTT.